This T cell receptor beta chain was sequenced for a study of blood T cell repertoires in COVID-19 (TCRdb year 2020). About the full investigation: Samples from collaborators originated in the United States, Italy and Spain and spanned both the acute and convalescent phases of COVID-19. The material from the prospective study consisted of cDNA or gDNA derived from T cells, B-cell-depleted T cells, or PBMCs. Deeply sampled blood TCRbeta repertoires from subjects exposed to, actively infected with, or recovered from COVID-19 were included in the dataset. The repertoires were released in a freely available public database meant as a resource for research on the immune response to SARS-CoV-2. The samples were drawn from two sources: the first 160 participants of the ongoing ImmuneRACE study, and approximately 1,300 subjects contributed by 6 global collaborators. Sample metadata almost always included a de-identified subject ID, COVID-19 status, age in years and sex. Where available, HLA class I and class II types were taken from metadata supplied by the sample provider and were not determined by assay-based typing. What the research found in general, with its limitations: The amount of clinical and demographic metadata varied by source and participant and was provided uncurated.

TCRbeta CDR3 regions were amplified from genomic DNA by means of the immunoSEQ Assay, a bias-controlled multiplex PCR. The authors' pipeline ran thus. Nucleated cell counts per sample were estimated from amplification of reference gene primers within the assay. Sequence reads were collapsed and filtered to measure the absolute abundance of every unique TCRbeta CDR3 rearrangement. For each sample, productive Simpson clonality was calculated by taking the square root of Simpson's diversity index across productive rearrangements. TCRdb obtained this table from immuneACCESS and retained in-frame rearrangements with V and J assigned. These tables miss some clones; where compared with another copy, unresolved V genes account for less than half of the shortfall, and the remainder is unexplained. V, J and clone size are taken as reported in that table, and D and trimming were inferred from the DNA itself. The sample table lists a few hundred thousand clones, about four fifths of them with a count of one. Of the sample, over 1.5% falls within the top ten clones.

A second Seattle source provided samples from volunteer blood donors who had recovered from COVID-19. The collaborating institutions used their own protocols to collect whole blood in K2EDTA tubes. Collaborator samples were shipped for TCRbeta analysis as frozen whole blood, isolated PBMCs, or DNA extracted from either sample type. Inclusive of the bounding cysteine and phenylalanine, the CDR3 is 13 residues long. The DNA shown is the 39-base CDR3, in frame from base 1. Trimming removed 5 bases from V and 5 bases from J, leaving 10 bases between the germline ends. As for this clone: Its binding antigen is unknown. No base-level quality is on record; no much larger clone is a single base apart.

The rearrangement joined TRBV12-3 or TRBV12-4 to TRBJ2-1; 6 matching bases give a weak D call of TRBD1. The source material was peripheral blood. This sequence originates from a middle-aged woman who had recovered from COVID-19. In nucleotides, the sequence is TGTGCCAGCAGTCCGAGGGGGAACAATGAGCAGTTCTTC. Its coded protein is CASSPRGNNEQFF.